These 22 T cell receptor beta chains were sequenced from one sample in a study of blood T cell repertoires in COVID-19. The data were produced by immunoSEQ multiplex PCR, yet TCRdb's version contains in-frame clones alone and is incomplete. The repertoire consists of 95,000 to 110,000 clones, with 88% occurring once and the leading ten covering 3.5%. The source material was peripheral blood. These receptor sequences come from a human donor in a cohort sampled during active COVID-19.

The chain links TRBV6-1 to TRBJ2-7, with 10 positions matching TRBD2. CDR1 is MNHNS and CDR2 is SASEGT in the germline V gene. J gave up 1 base and V 1 base, and 7 bases lay outside the gene matches. The CDR3 totals 17 residues. The CDR3 bases are TGTGCCAGCAGTGAAGTGCCTAGCGGGGGCCTATCCTACGAGCAGTACTTC. Translated: CASSEVPSGGLSYEQYF.

The rearrangement joins TRBV7-3 to TRBJ2-3, with 9 bases lining up with TRBD1. The CDR3 has 17 amino acids. Germline V gene data show CDR1 as SGHTA and CDR2 as FQGTGA. With V trimmed by 2 bases and J by 3 bases, 9 bases remained unmatched. The CDR3 coding sequence is TGTGCCAGCAGCTTAGGGGGTGGACAGGGGAGGACAGATACGCAGTATTTT. Its translation: CASSLGGGQGRTDTQYF.

The rearrangement links TRBV4-1 to TRBJ2-7; D is uncertain. The germline V gene encodes CDR1 MGHRA and CDR2 YSYEKL. CDR3 length: 13 residues. The ends were cut back, 1 base at V and 0 bases at J, with 4 bases in the middle. Here the CDR3 reads CASSQARSYEQYF. In DNA, the CDR3 is TGCGCCAGCAGCCAAGCCCGCTCCTACGAGCAGTACTTC.

In its sample, this clone was seen once. V gene TRBV5-1 combines with J gene TRBJ1-4; tentative D call: TRBD1 (5 bases). V dropped 0 bases and J dropped 5 bases, with 8 bases sitting between them. Looked up from germline, CDR1 is SGHRS and CDR2 is YFSETQ. The CDR3 covers 14 residues. The CDR3 nucleotides read TGCGCCAGCAGCTTGGAGGCAGGGAATGAAAAACTGTTTTTT. Encoded protein: CASSLEAGNEKLFF.

The chain employs TRBV30 and TRBJ1-4; D is undetermined. The CDR3 consists of 14 residues. With 3 bases removed from V and 5 bases from J, the gap between germline ends came to 13 bases. Germline lookup yields CDR1 GTSNPN and CDR2 SVGIG (reference sequence). The CDR3 is CAWRAGVLNEKLFF. CDR3 DNA sequence: TGTGCCTGGAGGGCCGGGGTCCTGAATGAAAAACTGTTTTTT.

The chain combines TRBV19 with TRBJ2-5; D remains unclear. Trimming removed 6 bases at V and 1 base at J, with 12 bases between. Germline V gives CDR1 LNHDA, CDR2 SQIVND (reference sequence). The CDR3 sequence is 14 residues long. The CDR3 DNA is TGTGCCAGTAGGAGCCTCCAGGTCCAAGAGACCCAGTACTTC. Amino acids: CASRSLQVQETQYF.

The rearrangement joins TRBV7-2 to TRBJ2-6; 12 bases are shared with TRBD1. Per the germline V gene, CDR1 is SGHTA and CDR2 is FQGNSA. J was trimmed by 2 bases and V by 5 bases; bases with no gene match: 10. The CDR3 loop spans 19 amino acids. CDR3 amino acids: CASSIRVGTGGPGANVLTF. Here the CDR3 DNA reads TGTGCCAGCAGCATTAGGGTAGGGACAGGGGGCCCTGGGGCCAACGTCCTGACTTTC.

V is TRBV7-9 and J is TRBJ2-7, with D perhaps matching TRBD1 (6 bases). With 1 base removed from V and 6 bases from J, the gap between germline ends came to 13 bases. This CDR3 region has 14 residues. Germline V CDR1 and CDR2: SEHNR, FQNEAQ (reference sequence). Here the CDR3 reads CASSLGQGTAEQYF. As DNA, the CDR3 is TGTGCCAGCAGCTTAGGGCAGGGGACCGCCGAGCAGTACTTC.

The chain employs TRBV28 and TRBJ1-1; D is ambiguous. This CDR3 region has 20 residues. V shed 5 bases and J shed 0 bases, with 28 bases lying between them. The V gene's germline CDR1 is MDHEN and CDR2 SYDVKM. This CDR3 reads CASSPPSFMSTPNMNTEAFF. CDR3 nucleotides: TGTGCCAGCAGTCCGCCGAGCTTCATGTCGACACCGAACATGAACACTGAAGCTTTCTTT.

The V and J genes are TRBV19 and TRBJ1-6; D remains unclear. The V gene's germline CDR1 is LNHDA and CDR2 SQIVND (reference sequence). V lost 5 bases and J lost 10, with 9 bases in between. The CDR3 contains 12 residues. The CDR3 loop is CASSRVGSPLHF. CDR3 sequence (DNA): TGTGCCAGTAGTCGGGTCGGCTCACCCCTCCACTTT. Looking up the rest from reference TRBV19 and TRBJ1-6 gives the full variable domain: DGGITQSPKYLFRKEGQNVTLSCEQNLNHDAMYWYRQDPGQGLRLIYYSQIVNDFQKGDIAEGYSVSREKKESFPLTVTSAQKNPTAFYLCASSRVGSPLHFGNGTRLTVT.

The chain couples TRBV5-1 to TRBJ2-3; 10 positions agree with TRBD2. CDR1 and CDR2 from the germline V gene are SGHRS and YFSETQ. With 2 bases clipped from V and 0 bases from J, the junction kept 0 bases outside the gene matches. The CDR3 spans 15 residues. The CDR3 reads CASSFSGGSTDTQYF. CDR3 sequence (DNA): TGCGCCAGCAGCTTTAGCGGGGGGAGCACAGATACGCAGTATTTT.

The chain couples TRBV7-2 to TRBJ2-3; 11 bases match TRBD2. This CDR3 has 17 residues. CDR1 and CDR2 (germline): SGHTA, FQGNSA. J gave up 2 bases and V 5 bases, and 9 bases lay outside the gene matches. Here the CDR3 reads CASSPSSSGRTTDTQYF. The CDR3 DNA sequence: TGTGCCAGCAGCCCTAGCTCTAGCGGGAGGACCACAGATACGCAGTATTTT.

J is TRBJ2-1 and V is TRBV14, with D hard to call. Trimming left V 5 bases short and J 15 bases short, with 20 bases between. The CDR3 has 13 residues. In germline, CDR1 is SGHDN, CDR2 FVKESK. CDR3 nucleotides: TGTGCCAGCAGCAACCCCCCTCAGCGACGGCGGTTCTTC. This codes for CASSNPPQRRRFF.

The chain employs TRBV30 and TRBJ1-3, with a possible D match to TRBD1 (5 bases). The CDR3 is made up of 15 amino acids. V lost 0 bases to trimming and J lost 0 bases, with 9 bases between them. Germline V gives CDR1 GTSNPN, CDR2 SVGIG (reference sequence). Here the CDR3 DNA reads TGTGCCTGGAGTGTCAGGGTCAGCTCTGGAAACACCATATATTTT. This encodes CAWSVRVSSGNTIYF.

The rearrangement joins TRBV11-2 to TRBJ1-1, with 7 bases that match TRBD1. This CDR3 comprises 15 residues. Germline V gene data show CDR1 as SGHAT and CDR2 as FQNNGV. V dropped 5 bases and J dropped 0; count of bases not matched to a gene: 6. The CDR3 spells CASSRRGAVNTEAFF. Here the CDR3 DNA reads TGTGCCAGCAGCCGCAGGGGGGCCGTGAACACTGAAGCTTTCTTT.

The chain employs TRBV5-6 and TRBJ2-7, with a weak D call TRBD2 (5 bases). Germline values: CDR1 SGHDT, CDR2 YYEEEE. V was cut by 3 bases and J by 4 bases, with 8 bases left in between. There are 12 residues in the CDR3. The CDR3 sequence is CASSSGIYEQYF. In DNA, the CDR3 is TGTGCCAGCAGCTCCGGGATTTACGAGCAGTACTTC. The full variable domain, completed using reference TRBV5-6 and TRBJ2-7, is DAGVTQSPTHLIKTRGQQVTLRCSPKSGHDTVSWYQQALGQGPQFIFQYYEEEERQRGNFPDRFSGHQFPNYSSELNVNALLLGDSALYLCASSSGIYEQYFGPGTRLTVT.

The rearrangement links TRBV11-2 to TRBJ2-5, with 10 bases fitting TRBD2. Trimming took 5 bases from V and 5 from J; bases not matched to a gene: 8. Germline values: CDR1 SGHAT, CDR2 FQNNGV. The CDR3 runs to 15 residues. CDR3 residues: CASSIQGLATETQYF. Here the CDR3 DNA reads TGTGCCAGCAGCATCCAGGGACTAGCGACGGAGACCCAGTACTTC.

This clone qualifies as medium-sized. V is TRBV6-5 and J is TRBJ1-4; D is ambiguous. This CDR3 is 14 amino acids long. CDR1 is MNHEY and CDR2 is SVGAGI in the germline V gene. Trimming removed 7 bases from V and 5 bases from J, with 14 bases in between. CDR3: CASTDGPANEKLFF. Written as DNA, the CDR3 is TGTGCCAGCACCGATGGGCCAGCAAATGAAAAACTGTTTTTT.

This chain joins TRBV5-6 and TRBJ2-7; D is uncertain. Germline CDR1 and CDR2: SGHDT and YYEEEE. The V end lost 4 bases, the J end lost 2 bases, and 16 bases lay between the germline ends. The CDR3 loop spans 15 amino acids. CDR3 nucleotides: TGTGCCAGCAGCCACCCAGCGTGGTCCCCCTACGAGCAGTACTTC. This gives the protein CASSHPAWSPYEQYF.

The rearrangement uses TRBV18 and TRBJ2-5, with 8 positions matching TRBD1. The CDR3 has 15 amino acids. V was pared by 3 bases and J by 1 base, with 4 bases of the junction left unmatched. Per germline, CDR1 KGHSH and CDR2 LQKENI. The CDR3 DNA is TGTGCCAGCTCACCGCGACAGGGGCGCCAAGAGACCCAGTACTTC. It translates to CASSPRQGRQETQYF.

V and J are TRBV30 and TRBJ1-1; TRBD1 might be the D (6 bases). CDR1 is GTSNPN and CDR2 is SVGIG in the germline V gene (reference sequence). The ends were cut back, 3 bases at V and 6 bases at J, with 17 bases in the middle. The CDR3 has 14 amino acids. The CDR3 DNA reads TGTGCCTGGAGAACACAGGGCTACACTTCTGAAGCTTTCTTT. This sequence encodes CAWRTQGYTSEAFF.

V is TRBV7-8 and J is TRBJ1-2; D is perhaps TRBD1 (5 bases). The ends were cut back, 1 base at V and 8 bases at J, with 17 bases in the middle. CDR1 SGHVS and CDR2 FQNEAQ come from the germline V gene. The CDR3 is 15 amino acids. CDR3: CASSLGRPGGFGYTF. CDR3 coding DNA: TGTGCCAGCAGCTTAGGCCGGCCCGGGGGGTTCGGCTACACCTTC.